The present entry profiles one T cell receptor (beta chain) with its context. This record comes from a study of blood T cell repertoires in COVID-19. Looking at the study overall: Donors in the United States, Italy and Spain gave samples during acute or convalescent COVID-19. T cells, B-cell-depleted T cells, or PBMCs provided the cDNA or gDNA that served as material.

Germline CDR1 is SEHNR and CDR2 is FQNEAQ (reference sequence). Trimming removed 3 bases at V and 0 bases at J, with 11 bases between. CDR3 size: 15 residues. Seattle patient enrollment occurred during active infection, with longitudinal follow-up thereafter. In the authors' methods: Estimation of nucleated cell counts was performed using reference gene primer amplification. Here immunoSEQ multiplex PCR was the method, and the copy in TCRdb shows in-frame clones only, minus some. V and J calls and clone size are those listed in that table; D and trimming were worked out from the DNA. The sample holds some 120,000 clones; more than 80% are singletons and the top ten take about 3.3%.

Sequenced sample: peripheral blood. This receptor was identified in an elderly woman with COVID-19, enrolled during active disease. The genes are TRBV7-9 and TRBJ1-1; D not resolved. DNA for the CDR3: TGTGCCAGCAGCTTCGGACTTCCGATGAACACTGAAGCTTTCTTT. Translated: CASSFGLPMNTEAFF.